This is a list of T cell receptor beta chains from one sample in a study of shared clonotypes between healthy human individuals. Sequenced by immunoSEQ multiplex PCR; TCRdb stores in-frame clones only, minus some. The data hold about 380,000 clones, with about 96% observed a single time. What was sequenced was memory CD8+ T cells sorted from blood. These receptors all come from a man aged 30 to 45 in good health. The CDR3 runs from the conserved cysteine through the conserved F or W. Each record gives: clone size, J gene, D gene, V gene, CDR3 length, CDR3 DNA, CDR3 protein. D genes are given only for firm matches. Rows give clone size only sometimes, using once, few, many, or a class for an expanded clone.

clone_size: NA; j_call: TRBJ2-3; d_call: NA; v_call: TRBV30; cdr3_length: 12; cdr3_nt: TGTGCCTGGTGGCAGGGCACAGATACGCAGTATTTT; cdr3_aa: CAWWQGTDTQYF
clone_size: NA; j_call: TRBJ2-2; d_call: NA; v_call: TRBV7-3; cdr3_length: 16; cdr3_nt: TGTGCCAGCAGCTTAAGTCACGACCCAAACACCGGGGAGCTGTTTTTT; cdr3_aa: CASSLSHDPNTGELFF
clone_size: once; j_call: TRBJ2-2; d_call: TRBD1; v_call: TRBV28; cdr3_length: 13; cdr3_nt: TGTGCCAGCAGTCTCAGGGGGACCGGGGAGCTGTTTTTT; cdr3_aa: CASSLRGTGELFF
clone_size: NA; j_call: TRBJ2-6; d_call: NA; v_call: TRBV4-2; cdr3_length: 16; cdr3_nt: TGTGCCAGCAGCCAAGGTCCCGGGGCTGGGGCCAACGTCCTGACTTTC; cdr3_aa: CASSQGPGAGANVLTF
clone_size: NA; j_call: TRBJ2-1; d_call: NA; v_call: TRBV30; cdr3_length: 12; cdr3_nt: TGTGCCTGGACGAGCTCCTACAATGAGCAGTTCTTC; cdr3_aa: CAWTSSYNEQFF
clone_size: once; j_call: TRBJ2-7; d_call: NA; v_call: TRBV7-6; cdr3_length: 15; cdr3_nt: TGTGCCAGCAGCTTGACGTCCCAAGTAGCCGACGAGCAGTACTTC; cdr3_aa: CASSLTSQVADEQYF
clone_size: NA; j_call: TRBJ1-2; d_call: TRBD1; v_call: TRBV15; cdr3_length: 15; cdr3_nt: TGTGCCACCAGCAGAGATAAGGCAGGGGGCTATGGCTACACCTTC; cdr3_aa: CATSRDKAGGYGYTF
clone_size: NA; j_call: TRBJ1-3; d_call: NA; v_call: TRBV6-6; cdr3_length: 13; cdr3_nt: TGTGCCAGCAGCCCGGTTCGCGGAAACACCATATATTTT; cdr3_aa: CASSPVRGNTIYF
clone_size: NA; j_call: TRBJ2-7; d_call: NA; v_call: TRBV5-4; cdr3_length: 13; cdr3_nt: TGTGCCAGCAGCTTTGCCCCCCTTCACGAGCAGTACTTC; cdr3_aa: CASSFAPLHEQYF
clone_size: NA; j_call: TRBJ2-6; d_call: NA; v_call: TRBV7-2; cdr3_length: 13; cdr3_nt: TGTGCCAGCAGCTTAGCGTGGGCCCGAGGCCTGACTTTC; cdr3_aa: CASSLAWARGLTF
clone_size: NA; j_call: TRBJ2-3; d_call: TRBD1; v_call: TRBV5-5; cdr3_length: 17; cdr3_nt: TGTGCCAGCAGCTCGGGACAGGACACACTGCGCACAGATACGCAGTATTTT; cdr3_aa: CASSSGQDTLRTDTQYF
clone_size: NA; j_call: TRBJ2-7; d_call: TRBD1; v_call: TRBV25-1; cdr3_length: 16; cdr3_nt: TGTGCCAGCAGTGAATTCGGACAGGGGCGACCCTACGAGCAGTACTTC; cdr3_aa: CASSEFGQGRPYEQYF
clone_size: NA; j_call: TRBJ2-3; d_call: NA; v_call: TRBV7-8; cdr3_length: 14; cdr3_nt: TGTGCCAGCAGCTTATCTAGGGGGACAGATACGCAGTATTTT; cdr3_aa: CASSLSRGTDTQYF
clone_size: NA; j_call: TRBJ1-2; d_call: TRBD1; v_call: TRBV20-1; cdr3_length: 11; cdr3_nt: TGCAGTGCTGGGACAGGGGGCGGCTACACCTTC; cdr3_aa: CSAGTGGGYTF
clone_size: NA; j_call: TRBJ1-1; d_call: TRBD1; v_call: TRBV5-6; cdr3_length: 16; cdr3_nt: TGTGCCAGCAGCTTGGCGGGGGACAGGGGGATGACTGAAGCTTTCTTT; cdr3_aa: CASSLAGDRGMTEAFF
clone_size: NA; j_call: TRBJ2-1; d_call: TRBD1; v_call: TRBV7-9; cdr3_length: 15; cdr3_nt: TGTGCCAGCAGCGGCCGGGACAGGCCTTGGAATGAGCAGTTCTTC; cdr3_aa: CASSGRDRPWNEQFF
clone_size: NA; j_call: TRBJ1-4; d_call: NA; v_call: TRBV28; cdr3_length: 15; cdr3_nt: TGTGCCAGCAGTTTGAGGGGAATGAGCAATGAAAAACTGTTTTTT; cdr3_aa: CASSLRGMSNEKLFF
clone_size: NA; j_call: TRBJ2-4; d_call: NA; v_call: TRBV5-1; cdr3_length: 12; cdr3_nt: TGCGCCAGCAGCCCACAGGGAAACATTCAGTACTTC; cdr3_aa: CASSPQGNIQYF
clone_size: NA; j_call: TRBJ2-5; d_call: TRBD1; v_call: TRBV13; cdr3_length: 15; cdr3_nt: TGTGCCAGCAGCCCAAGGACAGGGCGTAGGGAGACCCAGTACTTC; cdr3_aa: CASSPRTGRRETQYF
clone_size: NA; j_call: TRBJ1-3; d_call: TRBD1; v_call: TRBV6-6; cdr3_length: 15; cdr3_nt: TGTGCCAGCAGTTACGGGACAGAGTCTGGAAACACCATATATTTT; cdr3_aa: CASSYGTESGNTIYF
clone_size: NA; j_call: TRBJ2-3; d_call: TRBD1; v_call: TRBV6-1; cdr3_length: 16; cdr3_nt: TGTGCCAGCAGTGCCCCGGGACAGGGTGGCACAGATACGCAGTATTTT; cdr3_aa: CASSAPGQGGTDTQYF
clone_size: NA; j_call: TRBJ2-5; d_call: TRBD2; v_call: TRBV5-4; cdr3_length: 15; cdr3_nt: TGTGCCAGCAGCTTGCGACTAGCGAATCAAGAGACCCAGTACTTC; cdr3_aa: CASSLRLANQETQYF
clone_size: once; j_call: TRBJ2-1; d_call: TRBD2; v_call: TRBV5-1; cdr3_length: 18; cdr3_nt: TGCGCCAGCACCCCGGGACTAGCGTTCCCTAAAGAGGGGAATGAGCAGTTCTTC; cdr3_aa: CASTPGLAFPKEGNEQFF
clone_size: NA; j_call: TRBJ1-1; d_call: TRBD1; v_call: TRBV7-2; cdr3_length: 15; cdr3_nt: TGTGCCAGCAGCTTCACAGGGGGCGCGGGCACTGAAGCTTTCTTT; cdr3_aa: CASSFTGGAGTEAFF